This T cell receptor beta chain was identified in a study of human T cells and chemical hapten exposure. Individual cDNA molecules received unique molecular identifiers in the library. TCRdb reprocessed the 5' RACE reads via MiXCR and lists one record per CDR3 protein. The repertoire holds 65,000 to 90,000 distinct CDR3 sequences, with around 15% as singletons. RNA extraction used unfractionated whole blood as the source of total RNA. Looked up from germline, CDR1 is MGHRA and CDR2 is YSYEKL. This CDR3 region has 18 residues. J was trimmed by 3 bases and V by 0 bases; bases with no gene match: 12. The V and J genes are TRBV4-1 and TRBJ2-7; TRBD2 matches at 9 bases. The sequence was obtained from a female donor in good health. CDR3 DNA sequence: TGCGCCAGCAGCCAAGATTCCCCTGGGACTAGCTTATTCTACGAGCAGTACTTC. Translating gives CASSQDSPGTSLFYEQYF.